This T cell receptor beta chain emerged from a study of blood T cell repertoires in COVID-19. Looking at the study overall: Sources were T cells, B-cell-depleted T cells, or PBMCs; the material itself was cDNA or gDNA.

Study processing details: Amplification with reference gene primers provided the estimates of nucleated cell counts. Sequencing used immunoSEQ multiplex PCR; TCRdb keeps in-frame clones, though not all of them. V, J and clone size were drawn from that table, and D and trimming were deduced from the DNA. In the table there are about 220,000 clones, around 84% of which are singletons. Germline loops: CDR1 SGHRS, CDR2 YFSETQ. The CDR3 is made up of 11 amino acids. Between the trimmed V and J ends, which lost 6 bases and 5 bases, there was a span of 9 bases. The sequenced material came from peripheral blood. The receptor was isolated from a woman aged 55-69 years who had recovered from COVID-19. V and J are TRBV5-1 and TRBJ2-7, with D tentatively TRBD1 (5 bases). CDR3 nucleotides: TGCGCCAGCAATGGCAGGGACGAGCAGTACTTC. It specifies CASNGRDEQYF.